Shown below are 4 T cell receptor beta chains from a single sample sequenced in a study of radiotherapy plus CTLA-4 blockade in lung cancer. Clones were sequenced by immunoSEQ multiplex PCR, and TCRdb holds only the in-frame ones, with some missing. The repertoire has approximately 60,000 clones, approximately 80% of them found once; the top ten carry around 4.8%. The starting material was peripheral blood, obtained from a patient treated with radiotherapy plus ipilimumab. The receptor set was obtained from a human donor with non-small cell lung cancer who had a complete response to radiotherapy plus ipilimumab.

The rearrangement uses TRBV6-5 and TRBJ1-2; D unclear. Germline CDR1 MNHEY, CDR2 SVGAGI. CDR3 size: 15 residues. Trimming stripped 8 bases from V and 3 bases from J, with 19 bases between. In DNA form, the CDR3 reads TGTGCCAGCTCACTGGGAGGGTGGAATGACTATGGCTACACCTTC. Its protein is CASSLGGWNDYGYTF.

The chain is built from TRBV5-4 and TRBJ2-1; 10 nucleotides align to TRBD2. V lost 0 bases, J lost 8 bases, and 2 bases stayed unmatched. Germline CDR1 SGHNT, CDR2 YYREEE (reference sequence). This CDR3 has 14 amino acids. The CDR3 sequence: CASSLVLAGDEQFF. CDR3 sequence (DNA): TGTGCCAGCAGCTTGGTCCTAGCGGGGGATGAGCAGTTCTTC.

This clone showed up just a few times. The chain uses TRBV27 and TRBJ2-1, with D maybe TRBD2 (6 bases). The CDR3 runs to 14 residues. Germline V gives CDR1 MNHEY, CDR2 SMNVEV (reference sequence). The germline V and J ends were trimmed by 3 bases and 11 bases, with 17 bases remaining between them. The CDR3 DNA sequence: TGTGCCAGCAGTTTGGGCGCGGCGGGGAAACAGCAGTTCTTC. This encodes CASSLGAAGKQQFF.

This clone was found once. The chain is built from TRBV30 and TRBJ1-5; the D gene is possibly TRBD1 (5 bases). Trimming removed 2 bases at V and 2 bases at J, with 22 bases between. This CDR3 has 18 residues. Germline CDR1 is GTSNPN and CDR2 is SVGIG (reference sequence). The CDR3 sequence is CAWSTSFPGRGGNQPQHF. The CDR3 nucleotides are TGTGCCTGGAGTACATCCTTCCCGGGCAGAGGGGGCAATCAGCCCCAGCATTTT.